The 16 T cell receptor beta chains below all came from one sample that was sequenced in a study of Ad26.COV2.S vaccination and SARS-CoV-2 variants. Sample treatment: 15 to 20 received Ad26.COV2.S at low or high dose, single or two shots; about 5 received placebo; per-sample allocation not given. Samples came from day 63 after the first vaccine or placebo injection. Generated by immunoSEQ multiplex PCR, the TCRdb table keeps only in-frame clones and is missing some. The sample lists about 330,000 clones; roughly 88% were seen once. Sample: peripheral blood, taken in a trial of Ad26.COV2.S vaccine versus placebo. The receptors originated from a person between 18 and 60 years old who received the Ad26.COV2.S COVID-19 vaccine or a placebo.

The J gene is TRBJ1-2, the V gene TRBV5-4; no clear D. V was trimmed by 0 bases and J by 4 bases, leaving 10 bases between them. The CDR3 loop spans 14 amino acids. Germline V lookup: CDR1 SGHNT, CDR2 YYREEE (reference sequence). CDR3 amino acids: CASSLDRAIYGYTF. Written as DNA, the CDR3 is TGTGCCAGCAGCTTGGATAGGGCGATCTATGGCTACACCTTC.

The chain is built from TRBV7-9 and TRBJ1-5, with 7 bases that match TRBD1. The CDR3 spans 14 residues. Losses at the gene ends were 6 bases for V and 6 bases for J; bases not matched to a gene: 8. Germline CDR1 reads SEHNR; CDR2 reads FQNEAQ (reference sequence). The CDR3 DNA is TGTGCCAGCAGTTACACAGGGGCGAGTCAGCCCCAGCATTTT. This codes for CASSYTGASQPQHF.

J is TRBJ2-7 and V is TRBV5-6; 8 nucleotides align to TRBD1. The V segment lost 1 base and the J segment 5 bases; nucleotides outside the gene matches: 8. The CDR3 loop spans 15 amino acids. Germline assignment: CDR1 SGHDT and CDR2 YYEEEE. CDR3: CASSLWRQGRDEQYF. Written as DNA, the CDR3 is TGTGCCAGCAGCTTGTGGAGACAGGGGAGAGACGAGCAGTACTTC.

This chain's CDR3 is CASSEGEGGRSSDEQYV. In nucleotides, the CDR3 is TGTGCCAGCAGTGAAGGAGAAGGGGGCAGATCGAGTGACGAGCAGTACGTC. The chain uses TRBV25-1 and TRBJ2-7; 7 bases are a match to TRBD1. With 2 bases clipped from V and 5 bases from J, the junction kept 15 bases outside the gene matches. The CDR3 covers 17 residues. CDR1 is MGHDK, CDR2 SYGVNS, per germline.

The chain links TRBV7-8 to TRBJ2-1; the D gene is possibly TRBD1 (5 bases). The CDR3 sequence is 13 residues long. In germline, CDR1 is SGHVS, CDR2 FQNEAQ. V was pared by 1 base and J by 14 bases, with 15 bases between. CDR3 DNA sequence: TGTGCCAGCAGCTTAGGGGGCCTTAAGTCTGAGTTCTTC. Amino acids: CASSLGGLKSEFF.

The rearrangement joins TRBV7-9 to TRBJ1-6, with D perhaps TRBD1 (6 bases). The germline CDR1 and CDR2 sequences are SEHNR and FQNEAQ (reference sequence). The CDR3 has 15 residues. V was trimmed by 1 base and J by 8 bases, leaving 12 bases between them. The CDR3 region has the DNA TGTGCCAGCAGCTTAGGGGGGGCTTGGGATTCACCCCTCCACTTT. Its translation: CASSLGGAWDSPLHF.

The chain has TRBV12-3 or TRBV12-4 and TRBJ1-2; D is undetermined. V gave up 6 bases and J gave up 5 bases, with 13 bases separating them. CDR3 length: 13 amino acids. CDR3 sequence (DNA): TGTGCCAGCAGCCTTCCAACCTCGTATGGCTACACCTTC. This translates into CASSLPTSYGYTF.

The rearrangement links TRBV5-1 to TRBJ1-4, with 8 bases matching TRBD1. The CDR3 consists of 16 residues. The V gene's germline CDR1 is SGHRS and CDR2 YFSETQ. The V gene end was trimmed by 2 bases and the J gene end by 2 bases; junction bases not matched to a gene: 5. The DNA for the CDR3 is TGCGCCAGCAGCTTACAGGGGGGTACGACTAATGAAAAACTGTTTTTT. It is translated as CASSLQGGTTNEKLFF. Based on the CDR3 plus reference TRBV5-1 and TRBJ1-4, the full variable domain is KAGVTQTPRYLIKTRGQQVTLSCSPISGHRSVSWYQQTPGQGLQFLFEYFSETQRNKGNFPGRFSGRQFSNSRSEMNVSTLELGDSALYLCASSLQGGTTNEKLFFGSGTQLSVL.

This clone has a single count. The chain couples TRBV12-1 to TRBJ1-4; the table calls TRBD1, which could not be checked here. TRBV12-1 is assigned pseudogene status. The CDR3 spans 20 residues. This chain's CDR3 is CASSFDHLYVWGPLNEKLFF. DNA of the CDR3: TGTGCCAGCAGCTTTGATCATCTTTATGTCTGGGGGCCCTTGAATGAAAAACTGTTTTTT.

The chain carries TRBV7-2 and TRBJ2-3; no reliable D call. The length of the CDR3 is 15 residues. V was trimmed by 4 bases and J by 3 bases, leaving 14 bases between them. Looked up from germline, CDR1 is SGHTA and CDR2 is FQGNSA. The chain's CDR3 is CASSSISGSTDTQYF. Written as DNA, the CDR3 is TGTGCCAGCAGCTCTATCTCGGGCTCAACAGATACGCAGTATTTT.

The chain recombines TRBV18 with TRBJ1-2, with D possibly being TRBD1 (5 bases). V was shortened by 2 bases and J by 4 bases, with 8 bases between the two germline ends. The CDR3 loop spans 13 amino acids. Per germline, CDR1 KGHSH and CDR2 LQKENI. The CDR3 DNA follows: TGTGCCAGCTCACCAAGCGGGGGCTATGGCTACACCTTC. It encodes CASSPSGGYGYTF.

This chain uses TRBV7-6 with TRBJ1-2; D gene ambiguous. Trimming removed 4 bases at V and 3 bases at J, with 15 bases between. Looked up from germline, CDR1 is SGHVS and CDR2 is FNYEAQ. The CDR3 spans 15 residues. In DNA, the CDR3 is TGTGCCAGCAGCTCTTGGTCGGCGGACGACTATGGCTACACCTTC. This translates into CASSSWSADDYGYTF.

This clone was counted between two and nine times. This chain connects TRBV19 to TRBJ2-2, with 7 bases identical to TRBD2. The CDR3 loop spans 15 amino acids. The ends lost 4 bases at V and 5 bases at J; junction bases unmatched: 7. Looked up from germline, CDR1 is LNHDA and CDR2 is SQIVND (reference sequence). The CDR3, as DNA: TGTGCCAGTAGTAACGCGGGAGAACGGACCGGGGAGCTGTTTTTT. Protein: CASSNAGERTGELFF.

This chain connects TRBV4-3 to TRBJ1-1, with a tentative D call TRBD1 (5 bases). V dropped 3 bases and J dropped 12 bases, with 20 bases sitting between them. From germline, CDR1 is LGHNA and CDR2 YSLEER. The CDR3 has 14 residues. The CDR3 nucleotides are TGCGCCAGCAGCCATCGCGGGACTGGCCGCGACTCTTTCTTT. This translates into CASSHRGTGRDSFF.

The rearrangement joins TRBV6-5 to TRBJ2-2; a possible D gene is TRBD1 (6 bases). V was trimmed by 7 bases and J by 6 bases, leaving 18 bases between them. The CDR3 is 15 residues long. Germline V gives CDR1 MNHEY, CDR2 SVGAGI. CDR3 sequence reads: CASIGLQGGPGELFF. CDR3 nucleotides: TGTGCCAGCATCGGGCTACAGGGTGGACCCGGGGAGCTGTTTTTT.

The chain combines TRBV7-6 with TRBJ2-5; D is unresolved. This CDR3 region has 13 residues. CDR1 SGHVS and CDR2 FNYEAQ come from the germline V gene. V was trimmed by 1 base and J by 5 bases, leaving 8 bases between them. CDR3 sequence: CASSLDVTETQYF. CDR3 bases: TGTGCCAGCAGCTTAGACGTCACGGAGACCCAGTACTTC.